The source of this TCR beta chain is a study of cytomegalovirus exposure and HLA in healthy donors. As for the study in general: Earlier sequencing of approximately 200 million T cells yielded 95 million to 120 million unique TCR beta sequences.

For this clone: Its target is unknown.

Study-level findings and limits: HLA alleles showed associations with 16,951 TCR beta sequences in a later analysis, at a 0.05 false discovery rate. The study found most TCR sequences rare, yet found some public TCRs in many donors. The authors later found most CMV-associated TCR beta chains appeared HLA-restricted.

The PCR was carried out with 60 Vbeta primers and 13 Jbeta primers. Some clones are missing from TCRdb's copy, which holds only in-frame ones; the method was immunoSEQ multiplex PCR. In the table there are some 150,000 clones, roughly 9.7% of which are singletons. This receptor was obtained from a man aged 50-59 years in good health and CMV-seronegative. The specimen was PBMCs.

The CDR3, as DNA: TGCAGCACCCGGGACAGGGGTGGTCTCAATGAGCAGTTCTTC. Translating it yields CSTRDRGGLNEQFF. The gene calls are TRBV29-1 and TRBJ2-1, with 10 bases lining up with TRBD1. The CDR3 runs to 14 residues. The V and J ends lost 8 bases and 6 bases, in that order; junction bases with no gene match: 10. The germline CDR1 and CDR2 sequences are SQVTM and ANQGSEA.